The 17 T cell receptor beta chains below were found in one sample sequenced in a study of blood T cell repertoires in COVID-19 (dated by TCRdb to about 2020). Library construction relied on the immunoSEQ multiplex PCR assay. The table comes from immuneACCESS by way of TCRdb, which keeps in-frame sequences with V and J called. Part of the clones is missing from these tables; in studies checked, under half for an unresolved V gene and the rest for unknown reasons. Here the sample has some 200,000 clones; around 90% occur a single time. The ten most abundant clones make up roughly 0.56% of the sample. The sequenced material came from peripheral blood. The receptors were sampled from a man in his fifties or sixties with acute or convalescent COVID-19.

The rearrangement joins TRBV7-9 to TRBJ1-3; possible D gene TRBD1, 6 bases. This CDR3 is 17 amino acids long. Trimming took off 2 bases at V and 1 base at J, with 15 bases between the two ends. Germline values: CDR1 SEHNR, CDR2 FQNEAQ (reference sequence). CDR3 residues: CASSLLGLRGSGNTIYF. CDR3 in DNA: TGTGCCAGCAGCTTACTTGGCCTCAGGGGTTCTGGAAACACCATATATTTT.

V is TRBV3-1 (or the pseudogene TRBV3-2) and J is TRBJ2-7; D remains ambiguous. The CDR3 totals 15 residues. Germline CDR1 LGHDT, CDR2 YNNKEL (reference sequence). Trimming cost V 1 base and J 0 bases, with 10 bases left between them. This CDR3 is CASSQGPRHSYEQYF. The CDR3 region has the DNA TGTGCCAGCAGCCAAGGTCCCAGGCACTCCTACGAGCAGTACTTC.

J is TRBJ1-5 and V is TRBV6-6; 8 positions match TRBD1. Germline CDR1 MNHNY, CDR2 SVGAGI (reference sequence). The CDR3 is 14 residues long. Losses at the gene ends were 2 bases for V and 4 bases for J; bases not matched to a gene: 1. CDR3: CASSYTGGNQPQHF. The DNA of the CDR3 is TGTGCCAGCAGTTACACAGGGGGGAATCAGCCCCAGCATTTT.

This chain connects TRBV27 to TRBJ2-7, with TRBD1 identical over 9 bases. The CDR3 runs 15 residues. Per the germline V gene, CDR1 is MNHEY and CDR2 is SMNVEV (reference sequence). V dropped 5 bases and J dropped 5; count of bases not matched to a gene: 10. As DNA, the CDR3 is TGTGCCAGCAGTCTCCGGGACAGGGCTTCGAACGAGCAGTACTTC. Its translation: CASSLRDRASNEQYF.

This sequence joins TRBV28 and TRBJ2-7; a weak D match, TRBD1 (6 bases). Germline lookup yields CDR1 MDHEN and CDR2 SYDVKM. Trimming stripped 10 bases from V and 0 bases from J, with 10 bases between. The CDR3 is 12 amino acids. DNA for the CDR3: TGTGCCACTTCGACAGGCTCCTACGAGCAGTACTTC. As protein: CATSTGSYEQYF.

This chain links TRBV30 with TRBJ2-1, with D uncertain. Trimming shortened V by 0 bases and J by 9 bases, and 9 bases separated the two germline ends. The CDR3 is made up of 12 amino acids. The germline V gene encodes CDR1 GTSNPN and CDR2 SVGIG (reference sequence). The CDR3 here is CAWSVLSGEQFF. The CDR3 DNA reads TGTGCCTGGAGTGTACTCTCTGGTGAGCAGTTCTTC.

This CDR3 reads CASSAAGGTQYF. CDR3 nucleotide sequence: TGTGCCAGCAGCGCCGCCGGTGGGACCCAGTACTTC. The V gene is TRBV11-2, the J gene TRBJ2-5; D gene uncertain. This CDR3 spans 12 amino acids. The V gene's germline CDR1 is SGHAT and CDR2 FQNNGV. Trimming cost V 5 bases and J 7 bases, with 11 bases left between them.

This chain joins TRBV9 and TRBJ1-1; possibly TRBD1 for D (5 bases). This CDR3 contains 13 residues. Germline loops: CDR1 SGDLS, CDR2 YYNGEE. V lost 7 bases and J lost 3, with 13 bases in between. Here the CDR3 DNA reads TGTGCCAGCGGGGCCACGCAGTACACTGAAGCTTTCTTT. As protein: CASGATQYTEAFF. The full variable domain, in which reference TRBV9 and TRBJ1-1 provide the parts outside the CDR3, is DSGVTQTPKHLITATGQRVTLRCSPRSGDLSVYWYQQSLDQGLQFLIQYYNGEERAKGNILERFSAQQFPDLHSELNLSSLELGDSALYFCASGATQYTEAFFGQGTRLTVV.

The rearrangement uses TRBV9 and TRBJ2-7; tentative D call: TRBD2 (6 bases). CDR3 size: 15 residues. Germline V gives CDR1 SGDLS, CDR2 YYNGEE. Between the trimmed V and J ends, which lost 0 bases and 2 bases, there was a span of 12 bases. CDR3 sequence reads: CASSVETGAAYEQYF. CDR3 DNA: TGTGCCAGCAGCGTAGAAACGGGAGCCGCCTACGAGCAGTACTTC.

The chain joins TRBV4-3 to TRBJ2-1, with 10 bases matching TRBD2. This CDR3 region has 15 residues. Germline CDR1 LGHNA, CDR2 YSLEER. The junction had 12 bases not matched to a gene; V was cut back by 4 bases and J by 12 bases. The CDR3 nucleotides are TGCGCCAGCAGCCCGCTAGCGGGGGCCAGTCAGGGGCAGTTCTTC. Residues: CASSPLAGASQGQFF.

V gene TRBV19 combines with J gene TRBJ1-4; weak D call: TRBD1 (5 bases). Trimming stripped 8 bases from V and 0 bases from J, with 16 bases between. CDR3 length: 16 amino acids. The germline V gene has CDR1 LNHDA and CDR2 SQIVND (reference sequence). CDR3 coding DNA: TGTGCCAGTTCCATCACAGGCTCCACAACTAATGAAAAACTGTTTTTT. Amino acids: CASSITGSTTNEKLFF.

The chain combines TRBV2 with TRBJ2-3, with 8 bases aligning to TRBD1. Germline V lookup: CDR1 SNHLY, CDR2 FYNNEI. Losses at the gene ends were 5 bases for V and 4 bases for J; bases not matched to a gene: 5. This CDR3 has 14 residues. The CDR3 DNA follows: TGTGCCAGCAGTCCGACAGGGGCGGCAGATACGCAGTATTTT. This codes for CASSPTGAADTQYF.

The chain uses TRBV3-1 (or the pseudogene TRBV3-2) and TRBJ2-3, with D possibly being TRBD1 (6 bases). CDR1 and CDR2 (germline): LGHDT, YNNKEL (reference sequence). V dropped 8 bases and J dropped 4 bases, with 16 bases sitting between them. The CDR3 length is 14 residues. DNA for the CDR3: TGTGCCAGCGGGGGTAGGGGGAGATCAGATACGCAGTATTTT. Translated, it gives CASGGRGRSDTQYF.

The J gene is TRBJ2-5, the V gene TRBV29-1; 15 positions agree with TRBD2. Trimming at V came to 6 bases and at J to 4 bases, leaving 9 bases not matched to a gene. The CDR3 runs to 16 residues. Germline V gene sequence: CDR1 SQVTM, CDR2 ANQGSEA. CDR3 amino acids: CSVWTSGGAGVETQYF. For the CDR3, the DNA is TGCAGCGTGTGGACTAGCGGGGGGGCCGGGGTAGAGACCCAGTACTTC.

The J gene is TRBJ1-2, the V gene TRBV28; 7 positions match TRBD1. Trimming removed 6 bases from V and 8 bases from J; junction bases left unmatched: 6. Germline values: CDR1 MDHEN, CDR2 SYDVKM. CDR3 length: 12 residues. The CDR3 sequence is CASSYRGWGYTF. CDR3 bases: TGTGCCAGCAGCTACAGGGGATGGGGCTACACCTTC.

The CDR3 region has the DNA TGTGCCAGTAGCGTAGGAGGATTAGGCCTTTCACCCCTCCACTTT. It specifies CASSVGGLGLSPLHF. V is TRBV19 and J is TRBJ1-6; D not resolved. This CDR3 contains 15 residues. Germline-derived CDR1 and CDR2 are LNHDA and SQIVND (reference sequence). V lost 6 bases, J lost 9 bases, and 18 bases lay in between. The full variable domain, in which reference TRBV19 and TRBJ1-6 provide the parts outside the CDR3, is DGGITQSPKYLFRKEGQNVTLSCEQNLNHDAMYWYRQDPGQGLRLIYYSQIVNDFQKGDIAEGYSVSREKKESFPLTVTSAQKNPTAFYLCASSVGGLGLSPLHFGNGTRLTVT.

The chain links TRBV28 to TRBJ2-1; D might be TRBD2 (6 bases). V was shortened by 2 bases and J by 5 bases, with 19 bases between the two germline ends. This CDR3 has 17 amino acids. Germline CDR1 is MDHEN and CDR2 is SYDVKM. The CDR3 nucleotides read TGTGCCAGCAGTTTAAGGGTTGGCCGGCGCGGGGACAATGAGCAGTTCTTC. Residues: CASSLRVGRRGDNEQFF. Full variable domain (missing parts from reference TRBV28 and TRBJ2-1): DVKVTQSSRYLVKRTGEKVFLECVQDMDHENMFWYRQDPGLGLRLIYFSYDVKMKEKGDIPEGYSVSREKKERFSLILESASTNQTSMYLCASSLRVGRRGDNEQFFGPGTRLTVL.